What follows describes a single T cell receptor beta chain. No antigen is known for it. TCRdb's copy holds only in-frame clones and misses some; the assay was immunoSEQ multiplex PCR. Of about 150,000 clones listed, 78% are singletons. Every patient relapsed after autologous stem cell transplantation, and brentuximab vedotin exposure varied. Patients reached a best response of complete response, partial response or progressive disease. The germline V gene has CDR1 MNHEY and CDR2 SVGAGI. Trimming shortened V by 5 bases and J by 0 bases, and 13 bases separated the two germline ends. CDR3 length: 15 amino acids. This entry belongs to a study of PD-1 blockade in classical Hodgkin lymphoma. Study context: Nivolumab was given intravenously to patients at 3 mg/kg every 2 weeks.

Findings of the study overall: At baseline, newly diagnosed patients reportedly showed less TCR diversity than healthy donors. Undefined causes, possibly disease activity or prior therapy, underlie the repertoire differences.

The TCR originated in a human donor with classical Hodgkin lymphoma. The sample here was peripheral blood mononuclear cells (PBMCs), taken before the second cycle of nivolumab. V gene TRBV6-5 combines with J gene TRBJ1-1, with D possibly TRBD1 on 5 matching bases. CDR3 loop: CASSATGGVNTEAFF. The DNA of the CDR3 is TGTGCCAGCAGTGCCACAGGCGGGGTGAACACTGAAGCTTTCTTT.